This is a list of T cell receptor beta chains from one sample in a study of blood T cell repertoires in COVID-19. Measured with immunoSEQ multiplex PCR; TCRdb has only the in-frame clones, and not every one. This table has more than 95,000 clones, 85% to 90% appearing once. What was sequenced was peripheral blood. All receptors derive from a human donor in a cohort sampled during active COVID-19. Both conserved end residues are trimmed from each CDR3.

V gene	CDR3 protein
TRBV7-3	ASSYGGSTHNEQF
TRBV4-1	ASSQVSFTGELF
TRBV9	ASSPGLAGGLADTQY
TRBV11-1	ASSLYRSSYNEQF
TRBV28	ASSLLRGLGYT
TRBV11-2	ASSVSRGAGGTEAF
TRBV27	ASGVLGRSTGELF
TRBV3-1/TRBV3-2	ASGELATGELF
TRBV6-1	ASSDLPPQVFTGELF
TRBV7-7	ASSPLPVQKRGAYWGTPTQY
TRBV7-9	ASSLGSFGTEQF
TRBV25-1	ASSVATVQGSQY
TRBV3-1/TRBV3-2	ASSQVSSLGVGSYNEQF
TRBV6-5	ASSYRRVGYNEQF
TRBV3-1/TRBV3-2	ATTDPGLATNEQF
TRBV6-5	ASSFHQGSGTDTQY
TRBV29-1	SVEGDRNTEAF
TRBV10-3	ATAGQGSGLEAF
TRBV2	ASDRDSTEAF
TRBV19	AGAGGPSANTGELF
TRBV5-4	ASSFPGGTNEQF
TRBV19	ASSIVARGAEAF
TRBV28	ASSPIFLGQTGSSYEQY
TRBV7-2	ASSLAGSSSYNEQF
TRBV25-1	ASSDLRNEQF
TRBV4-3	ASSQDPPGSLLGELF
TRBV3-1/TRBV3-2	ASSHSTSGRANNEQF
TRBV2	ASRVWAPLGYT
TRBV11-2	ASRTGLRGSYEQY
TRBV6-1	ASSESGLDTEAF
TRBV7-9	ASSMNRVSGTGELF
TRBV6-4	ASSLDTNNSPLH
TRBV6-5	ASSPIVTGGYT
TRBV5-1	ASSLDRTSGIFGELF
TRBV2	ASSDLTVVETQY
TRBV28	ASSIDRGEQETQY
TRBV7-3	ASSRGLNTEAF
TRBV18	ASSPTTTGELF
TRBV6-2/TRBV6-3	ASSYSGDSNQPQH
TRBV15	ATSRGRETQY
TRBV5-5	ASRARQGLTDTQY
TRBV5-1	ASSSGTGWDTQY
TRBV7-2	ASISPVSARGGTQY
TRBV9	ASSVAPLTDTQY
TRBV7-2	ASSLAWAENSPLH
TRBV28	ASTRPGETEAF
TRBV7-9	ASRNLAGAADTQY
TRBV21-1	ASPLGTQQY